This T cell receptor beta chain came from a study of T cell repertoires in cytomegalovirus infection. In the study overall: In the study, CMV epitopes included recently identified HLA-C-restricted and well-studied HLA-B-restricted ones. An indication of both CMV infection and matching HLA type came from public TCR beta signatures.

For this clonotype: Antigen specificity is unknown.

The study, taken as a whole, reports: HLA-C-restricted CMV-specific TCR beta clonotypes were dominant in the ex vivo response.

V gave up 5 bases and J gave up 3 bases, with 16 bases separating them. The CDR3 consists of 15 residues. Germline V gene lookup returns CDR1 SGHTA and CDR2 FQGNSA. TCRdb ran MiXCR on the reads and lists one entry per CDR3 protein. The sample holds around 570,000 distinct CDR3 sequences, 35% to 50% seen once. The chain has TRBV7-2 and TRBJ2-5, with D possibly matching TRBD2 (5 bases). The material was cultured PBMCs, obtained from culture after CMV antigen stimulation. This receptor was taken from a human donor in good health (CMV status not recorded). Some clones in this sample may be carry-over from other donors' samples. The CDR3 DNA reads TGTGCCAGCAGCGGCGGGTCTGCGGTGAAAGAGACCCAGTACTTC. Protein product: CASSGGSAVKETQYF.